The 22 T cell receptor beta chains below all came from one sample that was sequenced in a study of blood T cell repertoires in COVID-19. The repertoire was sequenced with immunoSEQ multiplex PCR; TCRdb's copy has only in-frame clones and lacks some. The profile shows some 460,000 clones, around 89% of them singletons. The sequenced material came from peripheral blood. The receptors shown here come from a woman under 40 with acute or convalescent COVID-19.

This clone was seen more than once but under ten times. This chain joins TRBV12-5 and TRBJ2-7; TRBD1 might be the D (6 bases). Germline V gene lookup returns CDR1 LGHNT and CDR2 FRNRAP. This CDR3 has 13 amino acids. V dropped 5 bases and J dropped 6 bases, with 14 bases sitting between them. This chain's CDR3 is CASGLQGFGEQYF. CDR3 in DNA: TGTGCTAGTGGTCTACAGGGTTTTGGCGAGCAGTACTTC.

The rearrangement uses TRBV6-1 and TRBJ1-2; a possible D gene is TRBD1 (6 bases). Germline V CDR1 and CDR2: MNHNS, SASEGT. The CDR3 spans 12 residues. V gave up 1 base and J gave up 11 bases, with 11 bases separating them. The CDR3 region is CASSEGWTEYTF. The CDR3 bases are TGTGCCAGCAGTGAAGGCTGGACAGAGTACACCTTC.

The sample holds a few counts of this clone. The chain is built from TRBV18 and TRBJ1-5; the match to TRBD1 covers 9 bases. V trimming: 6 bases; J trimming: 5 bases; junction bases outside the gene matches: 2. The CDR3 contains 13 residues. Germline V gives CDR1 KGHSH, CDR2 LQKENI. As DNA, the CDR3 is TGTGCCAGCTCGTGGGACAGGGATCAGCCCCAGCATTTT. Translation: CASSWDRDQPQHF.

The CDR3 here is CASSGKEGEYTEAFF. CDR3 coding DNA: TGTGCCAGCAGCGGCAAGGAGGGCGAGTACACTGAAGCTTTCTTT. The chain is built from TRBV9 and TRBJ1-1; unclear D gene. Germline loops: CDR1 SGDLS, CDR2 YYNGEE. V lost 3 bases to trimming and J lost 3 bases, with 15 bases between them. The CDR3 runs 15 residues. The whole variable domain, filled in from reference TRBV9 and TRBJ1-1, reads DSGVTQTPKHLITATGQRVTLRCSPRSGDLSVYWYQQSLDQGLQFLIQYYNGEERAKGNILERFSAQQFPDLHSELNLSSLELGDSALYFCASSGKEGEYTEAFFGQGTRLTVV.

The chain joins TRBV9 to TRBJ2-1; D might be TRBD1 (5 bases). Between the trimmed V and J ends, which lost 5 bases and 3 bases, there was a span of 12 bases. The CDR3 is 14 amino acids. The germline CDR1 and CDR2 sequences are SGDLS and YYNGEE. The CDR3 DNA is TGTGCCAGCAGTAGGGGTAGGGGCTACAATGAGCAGTTCTTC. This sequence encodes CASSRGRGYNEQFF.

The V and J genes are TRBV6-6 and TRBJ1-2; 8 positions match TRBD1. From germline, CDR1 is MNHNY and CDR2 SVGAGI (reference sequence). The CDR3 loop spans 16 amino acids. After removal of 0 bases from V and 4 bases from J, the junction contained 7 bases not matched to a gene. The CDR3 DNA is TGTGCCAGCAGTTACTCTAGGGGCGACAGGGGCTATGGCTACACCTTC. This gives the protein CASSYSRGDRGYGYTF.

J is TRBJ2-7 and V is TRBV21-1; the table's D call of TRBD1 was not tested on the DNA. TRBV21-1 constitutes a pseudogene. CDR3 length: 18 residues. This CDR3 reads CASSLGTGLALPSHEQYF. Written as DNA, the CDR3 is TGTGCCAGCAGCCTGGGGACAGGCTTAGCGTTACCTTCTCACGAGCAGTACTTC.

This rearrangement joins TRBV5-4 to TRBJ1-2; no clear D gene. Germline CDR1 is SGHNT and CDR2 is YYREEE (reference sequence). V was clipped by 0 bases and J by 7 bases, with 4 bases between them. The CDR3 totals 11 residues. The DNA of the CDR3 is TGTGCCAGCAGCTTGGGAGGTGGCTACACCTTC. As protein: CASSLGGGYTF. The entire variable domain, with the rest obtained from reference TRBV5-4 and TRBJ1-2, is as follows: ETGVTQSPTHLIKTRGQQVTLRCSSQSGHNTVSWYQQALGQGPQFIFQYYREEENGRGNFPPRFSGLQFPNYSSELNVNALELDDSALYLCASSLGGGYTFGSGTRLTVV.

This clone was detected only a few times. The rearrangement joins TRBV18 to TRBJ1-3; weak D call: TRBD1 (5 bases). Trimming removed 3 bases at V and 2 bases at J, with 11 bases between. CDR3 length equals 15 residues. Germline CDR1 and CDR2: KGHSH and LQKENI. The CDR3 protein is CASSPTGTPGNTIYF. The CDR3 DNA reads TGTGCCAGCTCACCGACCGGGACTCCTGGAAACACCATATATTTT.

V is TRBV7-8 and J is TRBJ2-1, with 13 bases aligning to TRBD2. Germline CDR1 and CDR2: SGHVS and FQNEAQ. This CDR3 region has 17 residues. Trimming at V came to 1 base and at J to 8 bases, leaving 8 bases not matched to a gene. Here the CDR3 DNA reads TGTGCCAGCAGCTTAGTCCCGACTAGCGGGGGGAAGCATGAGCAGTTCTTC. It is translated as CASSLVPTSGGKHEQFF.

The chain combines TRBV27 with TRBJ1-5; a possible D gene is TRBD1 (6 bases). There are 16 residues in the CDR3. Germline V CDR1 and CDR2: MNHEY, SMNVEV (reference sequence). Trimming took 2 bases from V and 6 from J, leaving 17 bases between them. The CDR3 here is CASSLSVSGAGQPQHF. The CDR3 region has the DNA TGTGCCAGCAGTTTAAGCGTGTCAGGGGCGGGTCAGCCCCAGCATTTT.

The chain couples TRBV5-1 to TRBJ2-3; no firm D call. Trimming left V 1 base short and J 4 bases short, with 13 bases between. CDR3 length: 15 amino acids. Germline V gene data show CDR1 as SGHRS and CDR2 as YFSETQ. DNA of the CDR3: TGCGCCAGCAGCTTGACCGATCCCACGGCAGATACGCAGTATTTT. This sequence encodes CASSLTDPTADTQYF. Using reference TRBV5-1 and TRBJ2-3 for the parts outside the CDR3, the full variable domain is KAGVTQTPRYLIKTRGQQVTLSCSPISGHRSVSWYQQTPGQGLQFLFEYFSETQRNKGNFPGRFSGRQFSNSRSEMNVSTLELGDSALYLCASSLTDPTADTQYFGPGTRLTVL.

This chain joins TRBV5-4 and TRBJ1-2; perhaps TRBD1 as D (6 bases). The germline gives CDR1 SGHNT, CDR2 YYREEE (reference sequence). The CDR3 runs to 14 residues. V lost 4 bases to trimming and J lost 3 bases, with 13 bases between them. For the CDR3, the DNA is TGTGCCAGCAGCCGATCGGACAGACACTATGGCTACACCTTC. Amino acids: CASSRSDRHYGYTF. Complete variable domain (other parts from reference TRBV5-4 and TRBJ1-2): ETGVTQSPTHLIKTRGQQVTLRCSSQSGHNTVSWYQQALGQGPQFIFQYYREEENGRGNFPPRFSGLQFPNYSSELNVNALELDDSALYLCASSRSDRHYGYTFGSGTRLTVV.

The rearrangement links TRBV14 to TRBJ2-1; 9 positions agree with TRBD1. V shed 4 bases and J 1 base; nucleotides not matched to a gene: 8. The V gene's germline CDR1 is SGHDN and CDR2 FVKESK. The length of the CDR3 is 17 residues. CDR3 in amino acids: CASSLHRGPRSYNEQFF. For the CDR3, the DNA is TGTGCCAGCAGCCTCCACAGGGGGCCTAGGTCCTACAATGAGCAGTTCTTC. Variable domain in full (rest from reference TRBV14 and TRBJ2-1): EAGVTQFPSHSVIEKGQTVTLRCDPISGHDNLYWYRRVMGKEIKFLLHFVKESKQDESGMPNNRFLAERTGGTYSTLKVQPAELEDSGVYFCASSLHRGPRSYNEQFFGPGTRLTVL.

The chain's CDR3 is CASSEVVSSTDTQYF. The CDR3 DNA reads TGTGCCAGCAGTGAAGTTGTTTCTAGCACAGATACGCAGTATTTT. The gene calls are TRBV6-1 and TRBJ2-3; D is uncertain. There are 15 residues in the CDR3. Germline V gene data show CDR1 as MNHNS and CDR2 as SASEGT. Trimming took 1 base from V and 0 from J, leaving 8 bases between them.

DNA for the CDR3: TGCGCCAGCAGCTCACTATTCGATAACTACGAGCAGTACTTC. Its protein is CASSSLFDNYEQYF. This chain links TRBV5-1 with TRBJ2-7, with unresolved D. From germline, CDR1 is SGHRS and CDR2 YFSETQ. This CDR3 has 14 amino acids. The germline V and J ends were trimmed by 3 bases and 3 bases, with 13 bases remaining between them.

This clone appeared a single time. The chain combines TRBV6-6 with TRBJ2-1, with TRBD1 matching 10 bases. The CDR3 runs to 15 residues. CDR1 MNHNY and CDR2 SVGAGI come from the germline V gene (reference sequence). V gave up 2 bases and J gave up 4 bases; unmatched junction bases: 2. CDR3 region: CASSYRTGGYNEQFF. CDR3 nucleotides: TGTGCCAGCAGTTACCGGACAGGGGGTTACAATGAGCAGTTCTTC.

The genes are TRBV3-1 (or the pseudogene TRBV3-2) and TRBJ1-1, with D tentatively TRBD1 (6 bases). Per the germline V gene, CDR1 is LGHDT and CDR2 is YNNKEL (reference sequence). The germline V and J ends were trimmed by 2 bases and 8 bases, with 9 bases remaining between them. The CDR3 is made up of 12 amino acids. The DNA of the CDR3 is TGTGCCAGCAGCCAATTGGACAGAGAAGCTTTCTTT. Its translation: CASSQLDREAFF.

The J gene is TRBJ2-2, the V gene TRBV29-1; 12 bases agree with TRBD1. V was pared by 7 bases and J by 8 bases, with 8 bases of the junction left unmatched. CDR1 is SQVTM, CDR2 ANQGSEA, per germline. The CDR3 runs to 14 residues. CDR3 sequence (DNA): TGCAGCGCAACCGGGACAGGGGGCCGGGGGGAGCTGTTTTTT. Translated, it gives CSATGTGGRGELFF.

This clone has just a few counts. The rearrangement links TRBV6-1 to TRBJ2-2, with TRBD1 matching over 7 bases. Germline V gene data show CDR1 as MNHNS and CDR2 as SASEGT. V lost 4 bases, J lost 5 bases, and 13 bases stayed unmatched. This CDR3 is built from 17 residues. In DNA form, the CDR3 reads TGTGCCAGCAGTGGTGAATTTCGGACAGGCCCTACCGGGGAGCTGTTTTTT. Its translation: CASSGEFRTGPTGELFF.

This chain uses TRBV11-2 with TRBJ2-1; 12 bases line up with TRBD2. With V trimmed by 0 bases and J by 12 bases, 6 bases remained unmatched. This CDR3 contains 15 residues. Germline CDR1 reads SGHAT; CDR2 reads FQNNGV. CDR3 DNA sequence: TGTGCCAGCAGCTTAGAGCTAGCGGGGGGGATCGTGCAGTTCTTC. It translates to CASSLELAGGIVQFF.

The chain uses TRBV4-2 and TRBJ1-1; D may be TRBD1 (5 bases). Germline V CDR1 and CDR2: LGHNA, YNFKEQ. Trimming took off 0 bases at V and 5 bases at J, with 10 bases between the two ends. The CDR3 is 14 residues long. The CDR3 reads CASSQEGKGTEAFF. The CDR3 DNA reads TGTGCCAGCAGCCAAGAGGGTAAGGGGACTGAAGCTTTCTTT.